These T cell receptor beta chains were read from a single sample in a study of Ad26.COV2.S vaccination and SARS-CoV-2 variants. Produced via immunoSEQ multiplex PCR; TCRdb's table is partial and in-frame only. Here the sample spans some 640,000 clones, roughly 90% being singletons. The material was peripheral blood, obtained in a trial of Ad26.COV2.S vaccine versus placebo. These receptors were obtained from a person aged 18-65 years who received the Ad26.COV2.S COVID-19 vaccine or a placebo. The CDR3 runs from the conserved cysteine through the conserved F or W. D genes are given only for firm matches. Only some rows state a clone size, as once, few, many or a class for expanded clones.

clone size	V gene	J gene	D gene	CDR3 length	CDR3 protein	CDR3 DNA
-	TRBV6-5	TRBJ2-3	-	13	CASSYPGTDTQYF	TGTGCCAGCAGTTACCCAGGTACAGATACGCAGTATTTT
-	TRBV10-2	TRBJ2-7	-	13	CASSAGSRSEQYF	TGCGCCAGCAGTGCAGGGTCACGCTCCGAGCAGTACTTC
-	TRBV5-1	TRBJ2-1	TRBD2	15	CASYGGSGGFDEQFF	TGCGCCAGCTATGGGGGCAGCGGGGGGTTCGATGAGCAGTTCTTC
-	TRBV25-1	TRBJ2-7	-	14	CASSDSTGSHEQYF	TGTGCCAGCAGCGACTCTACAGGGTCCCACGAGCAGTACTTC
once	TRBV5-4	TRBJ1-3	-	15	CASSRHTDSGNTIYF	TGTGCCAGCAGCCGCCATACAGACTCTGGAAACACCATATATTTT
-	TRBV9	TRBJ1-1	-	14	CASSPTGLNTEAFF	TGTGCCAGCAGCCCGACAGGACTGAACACTGAAGCTTTCTTT
-	TRBV2	TRBJ2-7	TRBD1	14	CASSGQGALYEQYF	TGTGCCAGCAGTGGGCAGGGGGCCTTGTACGAGCAGTACTTC
-	TRBV7-9	TRBJ1-5	-	14	CASSRPGLNQPQHF	TGTGCCAGCAGCCGACCGGGACTTAATCAGCCCCAGCATTTT
-	TRBV5-1	TRBJ2-2	TRBD1	16	CASSLGQGALTGELFF	TGCGCCAGCAGCTTGGGGCAGGGGGCGCTCACCGGGGAGCTGTTTTTT
-	TRBV6-2/TRBV6-3	TRBJ1-4	-	12	CASSYSREKLFF	TGTGCCAGCAGTTACTCACGTGAAAAACTGTTTTTT
once	TRBV6-5	TRBJ2-2	TRBD2	15	CASTLRGANTGELFF	TGTGCCAGCACCCTCCGGGGGGCGAACACCGGGGAGCTGTTTTTT
-	TRBV7-9	TRBJ2-1	-	8	CASSLQFF	TGTGCCAGCAGCTTGCAGTTCTTC
-	TRBV7-8	TRBJ2-3	TRBD2	16	CASSTGLAGYTDTQYF	TGTGCCAGCAGCACGGGACTAGCGGGATACACAGATACGCAGTATTTT
few	TRBV6-5	TRBJ1-5	TRBD1	14	CASSSRGLVQPQHF	TGTGCCAGCAGTAGCAGGGGGCTGGTTCAGCCCCAGCATTTT
-	TRBV18	TRBJ1-4	-	13	CASSRGQNEKLFF	TGTGCCAGCTCACGGGGGCAGAATGAAAAACTGTTTTTT
-	TRBV18	TRBJ1-1	-	16	CASSPPKASTNTEAFF	TGTGCCAGCTCACCACCGAAAGCCAGCACCAACACTGAAGCTTTCTTT
-	TRBV18	TRBJ2-2	-	15	CASSTYVSNTGELFF	TGTGCCAGCTCAACGTACGTTTCGAACACCGGGGAGCTGTTTTTT
-	TRBV7-9	TRBJ2-7	-	14	CASSLAGTHYEQYF	TGTGCCAGCAGCCTGGCCGGGACCCACTACGAGCAGTACTTC
-	TRBV6-6	TRBJ1-5	TRBD1	13	CASTDRAPQPQHF	TGTGCCTCCACGGACAGGGCCCCCCAGCCCCAGCATTTT
once	TRBV25-1	TRBJ1-1	-	12	CASSGDGGQAFF	TGTGCCAGCAGTGGAGACGGGGGGCAAGCTTTCTTT
-	TRBV20-1	TRBJ2-3	-	15	CSASHSPLSTDTQYF	TGCAGTGCTAGTCACTCTCCGTTGAGCACAGATACGCAGTATTTT
-	TRBV29-1	TRBJ2-3	-	14	CSVVLAPRADTQYF	TGCAGCGTTGTTTTGGCACCGAGGGCAGATACGCAGTATTTT
-	TRBV19	TRBJ1-1	TRBD1	13	CATHRGGGTEAFF	TGTGCCACCCACAGGGGCGGGGGCACTGAAGCTTTCTTT
-	TRBV18	TRBJ1-4	-	14	CASSPTVTNEKLFF	TGTGCCAGCTCACCAACGGTAACTAATGAAAAACTGTTTTTT
-	TRBV10-1	TRBJ2-3	-	13	CASSEHSRSIQYF	TGCGCCAGCAGTGAACACTCTCGGTCGATCCAGTATTTT
-	TRBV5-1	TRBJ1-4	TRBD1	15	CASSIQGVENEKLFF	TGCGCCAGCAGCATACAGGGGGTGGAAAATGAAAAACTGTTTTTT
few	TRBV5-6	TRBJ1-5	-	15	CASSLRGIRNQPQHF	TGTGCCAGCAGCTTGAGAGGGATTCGCAATCAGCCCCAGCATTTT
-	TRBV4-1	TRBJ2-7	-	13	CASSQETRYEQYF	TGCGCCAGCAGCCAAGAAACAAGATACGAGCAGTACTTC
-	TRBV24-1	TRBJ1-1	TRBD1	14	CATSAGGVNTEAFF	TGTGCCACCAGTGCAGGGGGCGTGAACACTGAAGCTTTCTTT
-	TRBV18	TRBJ2-7	-	15	CASSPSARTDYEQYF	TGTGCCAGCTCACCGTCAGCAAGGACAGACTACGAGCAGTACTTC
-	TRBV18	TRBJ1-6	-	14	CASSPQGLRSPLHF	TGTGCCAGCTCACCACAGGGACTTCGTTCACCCCTCCACTTT
-	TRBV5-1	TRBJ2-3	TRBD1	16	CASSLVGQGRPDTQYF	TGCGCCAGCAGCTTAGTTGGACAGGGGCGGCCAGATACGCAGTATTTT
-	TRBV30	TRBJ1-1	-	14	CAWSRLTRQTEAFF	TGTGCCTGGAGTCGCCTTACTAGACAGACTGAAGCTTTCTTT
-	TRBV7-2	TRBJ1-5	TRBD1	14	CASSFTGGDQPQHF	TGTGCCAGCAGCTTCACAGGGGGGGATCAGCCCCAGCATTTT
-	TRBV5-4	TRBJ2-3	-	13	CASSSGPENTQYF	TGTGCCAGCAGCTCCGGACCGGAGAATACGCAGTATTTT
-	TRBV5-1	TRBJ2-1	-	14	CASSSTRGDNEQFF	TGCGCCAGCAGCTCAACAAGGGGGGACAATGAGCAGTTCTTC
-	TRBV12-3/TRBV12-4	TRBJ2-7	-	13	CASKRPNGYEQYF	TGTGCCAGCAAACGACCAAACGGGTACGAGCAGTACTTC
-	TRBV5-1	TRBJ2-3	TRBD2	14	CASSSGLSTDTQYF	TGCGCCAGCAGCTCGGGACTATCCACAGATACGCAGTATTTT
-	TRBV11-2	TRBJ2-1	TRBD1	14	CASSSDRGQGEQFF	TGTGCCAGCAGCTCCGACAGGGGGCAAGGTGAGCAGTTCTTC
-	TRBV27	TRBJ1-4	TRBD1	14	CASSLGAGQGRLFF	TGTGCCAGCAGTTTAGGGGCTGGACAGGGGCGACTGTTTTTT
-	TRBV6-6	TRBJ2-7	-	11	CASSSRHEQYF	TGTGCCAGCAGTTCCCGTCACGAGCAGTACTTC
-	TRBV15	TRBJ1-1	TRBD1	14	CATSRGQGANEAFF	TGTGCCACCAGCAGGGGACAGGGGGCAAATGAAGCTTTCTTT
-	TRBV5-1	TRBJ2-1	-	18	CASSLVGSRAGLYNEQFF	TGCGCCAGCAGCTTGGTGGGGTCCCGCGCGGGACTGTACAATGAGCAGTTCTTC
-	TRBV30	TRBJ2-1	-	13	CAWSPSPYNEQFF	TGTGCCTGGAGCCCCTCCCCCTACAATGAGCAGTTCTTC
-	TRBV29-1	TRBJ2-5	-	13	CSVESGPQETQYF	TGCAGCGTTGAGTCAGGGCCCCAAGAGACCCAGTACTTC
-	TRBV9	TRBJ1-3	TRBD1	16	CASSPIAGTGGHTIYF	TGTGCCAGCAGCCCTATTGCCGGGACAGGGGGCCACACCATATATTTT
-	TRBV9	TRBJ2-7	-	15	CASSVAAVGGYEQYF	TGTGCCAGCAGCGTGGCCGCCGTGGGTGGGTACGAGCAGTACTTC
-	TRBV6-5	TRBJ2-7	-	11	CASSYSDGQYF	TGTGCCAGCAGTTACAGTGATGGGCAGTACTTC
-	TRBV11-2	TRBJ1-3	-	17	CASSSVQGSIAGNTIYF	TGTGCCAGCAGCTCGGTACAGGGTTCAATCGCTGGAAACACCATATATTTT
-	TRBV7-2	TRBJ2-7	-	15	CASSLEASRTYEQYF	TGTGCCAGCAGCTTAGAGGCCAGTAGGACCTACGAGCAGTACTTC
-	TRBV27	TRBJ2-5	TRBD1	13	CASSSHRGETQYF	TGTGCCAGCAGTTCCCACAGGGGGGAGACCCAGTACTTC
-	TRBV9	TRBJ2-1	-	14	CASSGLRDNNEQFF	TGTGCCAGCAGCGGGCTCCGGGACAACAATGAGCAGTTCTTC
-	TRBV10-3	TRBJ2-2	TRBD1	15	CAIRKQGAGTGELFF	TGTGCCATCAGAAAACAGGGGGCTGGCACCGGGGAGCTGTTTTTT